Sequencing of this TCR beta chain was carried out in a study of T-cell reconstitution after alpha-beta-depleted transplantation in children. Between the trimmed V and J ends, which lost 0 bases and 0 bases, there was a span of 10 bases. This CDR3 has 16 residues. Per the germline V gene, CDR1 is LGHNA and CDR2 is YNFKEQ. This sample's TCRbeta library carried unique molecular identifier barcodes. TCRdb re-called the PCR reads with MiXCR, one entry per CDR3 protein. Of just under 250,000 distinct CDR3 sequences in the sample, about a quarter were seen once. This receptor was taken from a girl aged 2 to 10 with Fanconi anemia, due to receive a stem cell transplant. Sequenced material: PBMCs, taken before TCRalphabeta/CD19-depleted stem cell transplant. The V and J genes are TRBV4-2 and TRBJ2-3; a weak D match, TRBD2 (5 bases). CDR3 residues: CASSQDQPGSTDTQYF. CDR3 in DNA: TGTGCCAGCAGCCAAGATCAACCGGGGAGCACAGATACGCAGTATTTT.